This TCR beta chain was obtained from a study of blood T cell repertoires in COVID-19. Here immunoSEQ multiplex PCR was the method, and the copy in TCRdb shows in-frame clones only, minus some. The data hold around 320,000 clones, with around 87% observed a single time. Germline V gene lookup returns CDR1 MNHEY and CDR2 SMNVEV (reference sequence). Trimming pared 2 bases from V and 2 bases from J, leaving 9 bases between. This CDR3 spans 14 amino acids. Material for sequencing was peripheral blood. This chain uses TRBV27 with TRBJ1-1; a weak D match, TRBD1 (6 bases). The sequence came from a man aged 18 to 30 with active or convalescent COVID-19. The CDR3 DNA follows: TGTGCCAGCAGTTTACAGGGGTTCAACACTGAAGCTTTCTTT. Protein sequence: CASSLQGFNTEAFF.